Below, 32 T cell receptor beta chains from the same sample are listed, as sequenced in a study of cytomegalovirus exposure and HLA in healthy donors. Primers included in the PCR were 60 Vbeta and 13 Jbeta primers. The assay was immunoSEQ multiplex PCR, and TCRdb's table has in-frame clones only and misses some. The profile shows about 270,000 clones, around 66% of them singletons. Material for sequencing was PBMCs. The receptors shown here come from a female donor in good health and CMV-seronegative.

This chain uses TRBV5-1 with TRBJ1-2, with 8 bases lining up with TRBD1. The CDR3 covers 15 residues. V lost 3 bases and J lost 8; bases outside the gene matches: 12. From germline, CDR1 is SGHRS and CDR2 YFSETQ. CDR3 protein: CASSSGQGGLQGYTF. CDR3 in DNA: TGCGCCAGCAGCTCTGGACAGGGAGGTCTACAAGGCTACACCTTC.

The rearrangement joins TRBV19 to TRBJ2-7, with TRBD1 identical over 9 bases. V dropped 1 base and J dropped 6; count of bases not matched to a gene: 13. This CDR3 has 17 residues. CDR1 is LNHDA and CDR2 is SQIVND in the germline V gene (reference sequence). Here the CDR3 reads CASSIGLPGQGSVEQYF. DNA for the CDR3: TGTGCCAGTAGTATAGGGCTTCCGGGACAGGGTTCTGTCGAGCAGTACTTC.

This clone was observed once. This sequence joins TRBV28 and TRBJ2-7; TRBD1 matches at 9 bases. CDR3 size: 16 residues. CDR1 MDHEN and CDR2 SYDVKM come from the germline V gene. With 4 bases clipped from V and 2 bases from J, the junction kept 9 bases outside the gene matches. The CDR3 loop reads CASSSRDRVGTYEQYF. CDR3 in DNA: TGTGCCAGCAGTTCCCGGGACAGGGTTGGGACCTACGAGCAGTACTTC.

This chain joins TRBV5-1 and TRBJ2-3, with 12 bases identical to TRBD2. The V and J ends lost 4 bases and 4 bases, in that order; junction bases with no gene match: 7. There are 16 residues in the CDR3. The germline V gene encodes CDR1 SGHRS and CDR2 YFSETQ. The CDR3 nucleotides are TGCGCCAGCAGCCCTGGACTAGCGGGATCGGCAGATACGCAGTATTTT. This sequence encodes CASSPGLAGSADTQYF.

The chain employs TRBV15 and TRBJ1-3; TRBD1 agrees at 10 bases. Germline CDR1 is LNHNV and CDR2 is YYDKDF (reference sequence). The CDR3 covers 14 residues. Unmatched junction bases numbered 3, after V lost 9 bases and J lost 1 base. The DNA of the CDR3 is TGTGCCACGGGGACAGGGGATTCTGGAAACACCATATATTTT. As protein: CATGTGDSGNTIYF.

The J gene is TRBJ2-5, the V gene TRBV5-1, with 12 bases that match TRBD2. The DNA matches TRBJ2-7 better at its end, which makes the J call doubtful. Germline CDR1 is SGHRS and CDR2 is YFSETQ. The CDR3 consists of 17 residues. The CDR3 DNA reads TGCGCCAGCAGCCAGCGACTAGCGGGAGTACCGCCCTACGAGCAGTACTTC. Its translation is CASSQRLAGVPPYEQYF.

CDR3 DNA sequence: TGTGCCAGCAGGAACTCACAGGGACCCTACGAGCAGTACTTC. Protein product: CASRNSQGPYEQYF. The chain uses TRBV7-2 and TRBJ2-5, with D maybe TRBD1 (6 bases). The J call may be faulty, since TRBJ2-7 better matches the DNA end. CDR3 length: 14 residues. CDR1 is SGHTA, CDR2 FQGNSA, per germline.

The rearrangement joins TRBV5-6 to TRBJ2-2, with no clear D. The V end was cut by 1 base, the J end by 7 bases, with 8 bases between. CDR3 length equals 13 residues. Germline V gene data show CDR1 as SGHDT and CDR2 as YYEEEE. In DNA, the CDR3 is TGTGCCAGCAGCTTGTGGTCCGGCGGGGAGCTGTTTTTT. Its protein is CASSLWSGGELFF.

The CDR3, as DNA: TGTGCCAGCAGCTTAGATTCGGGGGGAACCTACAATGAGCAGTTCTTC. Translated, it gives CASSLDSGGTYNEQFF. The rearrangement links TRBV11-3 to TRBJ2-1; 7 nucleotides agree with TRBD2. Germline V gene lookup returns CDR1 SGHNT and CDR2 YENEEA. The CDR3 extends over 16 amino acids. Trimming cost V 0 bases and J 2 bases; bases outside gene matches: 4.

DNA of the CDR3: TGTGCCAGCAGCTTGTTGAGCGGCGAGCAGTACTTC. It is translated as CASSLLSGEQYF. The gene calls are TRBV5-6 and TRBJ2-5; a weak D match, TRBD2 (5 bases). The J call is in doubt because the DNA end fits TRBJ2-7 better. The CDR3 consists of 12 residues. Per germline, CDR1 SGHDT and CDR2 YYEEEE.

The chain is built from TRBV28 and TRBJ1-1; the match to TRBD1 covers 10 bases. The CDR3 extends over 17 amino acids. V shed 3 bases, J shed 1 base, and the junction held 8 bases outside the gene matches. CDR1 MDHEN and CDR2 SYDVKM come from the germline V gene. The CDR3 here is CASSFPGTGARNTEAFF. The CDR3 coding sequence is TGTGCCAGCAGTTTTCCCGGGACAGGGGCCCGGAACACTGAAGCTTTCTTT.

This chain joins TRBV5-1 and TRBJ2-6; 9 bases map to TRBD2. Looked up from germline, CDR1 is SGHRS and CDR2 is YFSETQ. Trimming at V came to 1 base and at J to 2 bases, leaving 4 bases not matched to a gene. CDR3 length: 17 amino acids. CDR3 sequence (DNA): TGCGCCAGCAGCTTGTTAGCGGGAGAACCTGGGGCCAACGTCCTGACTTTC. Residues: CASSLLAGEPGANVLTF.

This chain links TRBV5-4 with TRBJ2-3, with D possibly TRBD1 on 6 matching bases. The CDR3 is 14 residues long. Trimming took off 7 bases at V and 3 bases at J, with 15 bases between the two ends. Germline CDR1 SGHNT, CDR2 YYREEE (reference sequence). In DNA, the CDR3 is TGTGCCAGCGGTACAGGGAATTGGACAGATACGCAGTATTTT. Translation gives CASGTGNWTDTQYF. Full variable domain (outside the CDR3, taken from reference TRBV5-4 and TRBJ2-3): ETGVTQSPTHLIKTRGQQVTLRCSSQSGHNTVSWYQQALGQGPQFIFQYYREEENGRGNFPPRFSGLQFPNYSSELNVNALELDDSALYLCASGTGNWTDTQYFGPGTRLTVL.

The chain couples TRBV5-1 to TRBJ2-3; D uncertain. The CDR3 totals 15 residues. V shed 0 bases and J shed 1 base, with 9 bases lying between them. The germline gives CDR1 SGHRS, CDR2 YFSETQ. In nucleotides, the CDR3 is TGCGCCAGCAGCTTGGAGATAGGAGGCACAGATACGCAGTATTTT. Amino acid sequence: CASSLEIGGTDTQYF.

The V call is TRBV5-4, the J call TRBJ1-2; 7 bases are shared with TRBD1. The CDR3 covers 17 residues. Germline V gene data show CDR1 as SGHNT and CDR2 as YYREEE (reference sequence). V trimming: 1 base; J trimming: 0 bases; junction bases outside the gene matches: 9. The CDR3 DNA follows: TGTGCCAGCAGCTTGACAGGGGACCCTACTTCTAACTATGGCTACACCTTC. It codes for CASSLTGDPTSNYGYTF.

The J gene is TRBJ2-7, the V gene TRBV27, with 7 bases identical to TRBD1. Germline CDR1 is MNHEY and CDR2 is SMNVEV (reference sequence). This CDR3 is 14 amino acids long. J was trimmed by 2 bases and V by 6 bases; bases with no gene match: 7. The CDR3 sequence is CASRPGQMPYEQYF. The CDR3, as DNA: TGTGCCAGCAGACCGGGACAGATGCCCTACGAGCAGTACTTC.

The chain uses TRBV28 and TRBJ1-4; D gene ambiguous. V dropped 2 bases and J dropped 14 bases, with 12 bases sitting between them. Looked up from germline, CDR1 is MDHEN and CDR2 is SYDVKM. The CDR3 length is 12 residues. The CDR3 DNA reads as TGTGCCAGCAGTTTAGGCCGGGTAGTCCTGTTTTTT. Its protein product is CASSLGRVVLFF.

The V call is TRBV5-6, the J call TRBJ1-3, with D perhaps matching TRBD1 (6 bases). The germline gives CDR1 SGHDT, CDR2 YYEEEE. V dropped 4 bases and J dropped 5 bases, with 16 bases sitting between them. The CDR3 consists of 15 residues. CDR3 sequence (DNA): TGTGCCAGCAGCCAGTACAGGGTTAGCCGAAACACCATATATTTT. Translated: CASSQYRVSRNTIYF.

This clone came up a few times. The chain joins TRBV4-1 to TRBJ2-1; tentatively, D is TRBD2 (6 bases). The germline gives CDR1 MGHRA, CDR2 YSYEKL. This CDR3 spans 19 amino acids. V was shortened by 0 bases and J by 3 bases, with 21 bases between the two germline ends. The CDR3 loop is CASSQESLTSSGNYNEQFF. The CDR3, as DNA: TGCGCCAGCAGCCAAGAGAGTCTTACGAGTAGCGGAAACTACAATGAGCAGTTCTTC.

The chain carries TRBV5-1 and TRBJ2-1, with 8 bases fitting TRBD2. The CDR3 totals 14 residues. The V and J ends lost 3 bases and 8 bases, in that order; junction bases with no gene match: 7. Germline V lookup: CDR1 SGHRS, CDR2 YFSETQ. The CDR3 region is CASSSAGRVDEQFF. The CDR3 DNA reads as TGCGCCAGCAGCTCCGCCGGGAGGGTGGATGAGCAGTTCTTC. Filled out from reference TRBV5-1 and TRBJ2-1, the complete variable domain reads KAGVTQTPRYLIKTRGQQVTLSCSPISGHRSVSWYQQTPGQGLQFLFEYFSETQRNKGNFPGRFSGRQFSNSRSEMNVSTLELGDSALYLCASSSAGRVDEQFFGPGTRLTVL.

The V call is TRBV4-1, the J call TRBJ2-7; D might be TRBD1 (6 bases). Trimming left V 2 bases short and J 3 bases short, with 14 bases between. CDR1 and CDR2 (germline): MGHRA, YSYEKL. The CDR3 has 15 residues. CDR3 loop: CASSQLQGAGYEQYF. The CDR3 nucleotides are TGCGCCAGCAGCCAATTACAGGGCGCTGGCTACGAGCAGTACTTC.

The gene calls are TRBV5-1 and TRBJ2-3; 7 bases align to TRBD2. V lost 6 bases and J lost 2; bases outside the gene matches: 6. The germline V gene encodes CDR1 SGHRS and CDR2 YFSETQ. This CDR3 is 14 amino acids long. Here the CDR3 DNA reads TGCGCCAGCATGCGACTAGCCTCCACAGATACGCAGTATTTT. Encoded protein: CASMRLASTDTQYF.

V is TRBV28 and J is TRBJ2-3; TRBD1 aligns across 9 bases. Germline loops: CDR1 MDHEN, CDR2 SYDVKM. The ends lost 2 bases at V and 3 bases at J; junction bases unmatched: 9. The CDR3 is 17 amino acids. The CDR3 reads CASSLPRQGGSTDTQYF. Written as DNA, the CDR3 is TGTGCCAGCAGTTTACCCCGACAGGGGGGTAGTACAGATACGCAGTATTTT.

The chain links TRBV5-5 to TRBJ1-4, with 9 bases aligning to TRBD1. V lost 4 bases and J lost 4; bases outside the gene matches: 8. Germline CDR1 and CDR2: SGHKS and YYEKEE (reference sequence). The CDR3 runs to 16 residues. CDR3 sequence reads: CASSQDRGAYNEKLFF. In nucleotides, the CDR3 is TGTGCCAGCAGCCAGGACAGGGGAGCATATAATGAAAAACTGTTTTTT.

This chain connects TRBV2 to TRBJ2-7; 9 nucleotides align to TRBD2. After removal of 8 bases from V and 0 bases from J, the junction contained 2 bases not matched to a gene. The V gene's germline CDR1 is SNHLY and CDR2 FYNNEI. The CDR3 extends over 13 amino acids. The CDR3 reads CASQREASYEQYF. The CDR3 DNA follows: TGTGCCAGCCAGCGGGAGGCCTCCTACGAGCAGTACTTC.

This clone was seen once. The chain is built from TRBV6-5 and TRBJ2-5; TRBD1 aligns across 7 bases. The last part of the DNA fits TRBJ2-7 better; the J call may be wrong. The CDR3 consists of 14 residues. CDR1 MNHEY and CDR2 SVGAGI come from the germline V gene. The CDR3 sequence: CASQDRVGRYEQYF. The CDR3, as DNA: TGTGCCTCTCAAGACAGGGTGGGCCGCTACGAGCAGTACTTC.

This clone has just a few counts. The rearrangement uses TRBV6-1 and TRBJ1-3; tentative D call: TRBD1 (5 bases). CDR3 size: 15 residues. The germline V gene has CDR1 MNHNS and CDR2 SASEGT. With 8 bases removed from V and 0 bases from J, the gap between germline ends came to 14 bases. The CDR3 region is CASHRARASGNTIYF. DNA for the CDR3: TGTGCCAGCCATCGGGCCAGGGCCTCTGGAAACACCATATATTTT.

The chain carries TRBV5-6 and TRBJ2-5; D unresolved. The J call may be wrong; the DNA end is better matched by TRBJ2-7. This CDR3 spans 8 amino acids. Germline CDR1 reads SGHDT; CDR2 reads YYEEEE. CDR3 sequence reads: CASYEQYF. The CDR3 DNA reads TGTGCCAGCTACGAGCAGTACTTC.

The chain links TRBV6-6 to TRBJ1-2, with D perhaps matching TRBD1 (6 bases). V lost 6 bases, J lost 5 bases, and 19 bases lay in between. Germline CDR1 is MNHNY and CDR2 is SVGAGI (reference sequence). The CDR3 contains 15 residues. The CDR3 DNA is TGTGCCAGCAGCACCGACATGGCAGGGGAGTATGGCTACACCTTC. Translated: CASSTDMAGEYGYTF.

The chain employs TRBV6-6 and TRBJ1-5; 10 bases are a match to TRBD1. J lost 6 bases, V lost 6 bases, and 2 bases had no gene match. The germline gives CDR1 MNHNY, CDR2 SVGAGI (reference sequence). CDR3 length: 13 amino acids. DNA for the CDR3: TGTGCCAGCAGGCGGACAGGGGGTCAGCCCCAGCATTTT. This codes for CASRRTGGQPQHF.

This rearrangement joins TRBV10-3 to TRBJ2-7, with D unclear. Looked up from germline, CDR1 is ENHRY and CDR2 is SYGVKD. The CDR3 consists of 12 residues. V dropped 3 bases and J dropped 2 bases, with 5 bases sitting between them. The CDR3 loop reads CAISEHPYEQYF. In nucleotides, the CDR3 is TGTGCCATCAGTGAACATCCCTACGAGCAGTACTTC.

Only one count was recorded for this clone. V usage is TRBV11-3 and J usage is TRBJ2-3; no clear D. The V and J ends lost 0 bases and 0 bases respectively, with 4 bases between them. CDR1 is SGHNT, CDR2 YENEEA, per germline. CDR3 size: 14 residues. CDR3 sequence (DNA): TGTGCCAGCAGCTTAGATGGCAGCACAGATACGCAGTATTTT. This codes for CASSLDGSTDTQYF.